The clone carrying this T cell receptor (beta chain) has just a few counts. As yet, its antigen is unknown. TCRdb called the 5' RACE reads again in MiXCR, with one record for every CDR3 protein. The table has roughly 250,000 distinct CDR3 sequences, about an eighth seen once. The record originates from a study of identical twins. Notes on the study in general: Monozygotic twins shared more out-of-frame TCR alpha than recombination models predicted. Diverse VJ usage suggested most zero-insertion clonotypes were not invariant T cells. Insertions were reduced in abundant cord blood beta clonotypes but not in memory repertoires.

Germline loops: CDR1 SGHKS, CDR2 YYEKEE (reference sequence). CDR3 size: 16 residues. V was clipped by 3 bases and J by 2 bases; unmatched bases: 9. Material for sequencing was memory (CD45RO+) T cells sorted from blood. The genes are TRBV5-5 and TRBJ1-1, with 8 bases matching TRBD1. The sequence came from a woman younger than 30 in good health. The CDR3 DNA reads TGTGCCAGCAGCTCAGGGGGCCTGGGGGGAAACACTGAAGCTTTCTTT. As protein: CASSSGGLGGNTEAFF.